This T cell receptor beta chain came from a study of cytomegalovirus exposure and HLA in healthy donors. In the PCR, 60 Vbeta and 13 Jbeta primers were used. Generated by immunoSEQ multiplex PCR, the TCRdb table keeps only in-frame clones and is missing some. The repertoire consists of around 200,000 clones, with about 83% occurring once and the leading ten covering 1.2% to 1.5%. Of note for this clone: The target antigen is unknown.

Whole-study findings and limits: Most subjects had HLA-A and HLA-B alleles reportedly predicted accurately by TCR beta sequences. Cytomegalovirus status, reportedly, was diagnosed with high specificity and sensitivity by the classifier. Investigators reported 164 TCR beta chains as tied to cytomegalovirus. Follow-up analysis found HLA locus-dependent TCR association rates, highest for DRB1 and lowest for HLA-C.

The clonotype was recovered from a girl aged 10-17 years in good health and CMV-seronegative. Material: PBMCs.

CDR3 sequence reads: CASSHQAGGPGDEQFF. CDR3 bases: TGTGCCAGCAGCCACCAAGCGGGAGGGCCGGGCGATGAGCAGTTCTTC. The chain carries TRBV7-2 and TRBJ2-1; TRBD2 aligns across 10 bases. Germline V lookup: CDR1 SGHTA, CDR2 FQGNSA. CDR3 length: 16 residues. V shed 5 bases, J shed 8 bases, and the junction held 12 bases outside the gene matches.